In its sample, the clone carrying this TCR beta chain was seen a few times. The antigen remains unidentified. This sample was taken from a study of human T cells and chemical hapten exposure. Specified time point: patch test 1, 2 weeks after DPC sensitization. The treatment was: therapeutic diphenylcyclopropenone sensitization with weekly scalp DPC. RNA extraction used unfractionated whole blood as the source of total RNA. The study's library attached unique molecular identifiers to single cDNA molecules. Authors' processing steps: Individual samples carried between roughly 23,224 and 750,000 TCRs, with 95,638 as the median. TCRdb fed the RACE reads into MiXCR, producing one record per CDR3 protein. The V and J calls were determined by TCRdb, not by the authors. The sample records just under 350,000 distinct CDR3 sequences, approximately 6.3% being singletons. Unmatched junction bases numbered 8, after V lost 5 bases and J lost 2 bases. The CDR3 length is 15 residues. The germline V gene encodes CDR1 DFQATT and CDR2 SNEGSKA (reference sequence).

Findings and caveats of the study: Versus controls, expanded TCRs had significantly more large CDR3 similarity clusters.

The clonotype was recovered from a woman aged 18-29 years with alopecia areata. Some clones in this sample may be carry-over from other donors' samples. The chain employs TRBV20-1 and TRBJ2-3, with TRBD2 identical over 9 bases. Source: whole blood, taken in connection with sensitization to the hapten diphenylcyclopropenone (DPC). The CDR3 DNA follows: TGCAGTGCTCGTGTACTAGCGGGCTTCACAGATACGCAGTATTTT. Protein sequence: CSARVLAGFTDTQYF.